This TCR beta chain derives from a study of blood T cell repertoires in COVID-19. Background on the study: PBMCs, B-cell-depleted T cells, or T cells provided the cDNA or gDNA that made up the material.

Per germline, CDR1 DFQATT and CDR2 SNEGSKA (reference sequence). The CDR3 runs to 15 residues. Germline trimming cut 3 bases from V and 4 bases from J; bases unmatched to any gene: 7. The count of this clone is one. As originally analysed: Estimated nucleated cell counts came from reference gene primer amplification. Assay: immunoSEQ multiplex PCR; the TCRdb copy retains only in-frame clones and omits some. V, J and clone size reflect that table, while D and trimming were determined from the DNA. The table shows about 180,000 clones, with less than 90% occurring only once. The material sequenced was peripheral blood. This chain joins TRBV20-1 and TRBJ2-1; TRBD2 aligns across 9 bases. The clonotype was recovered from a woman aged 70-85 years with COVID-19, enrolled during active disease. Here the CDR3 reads CSASGLAGSYNEQFF. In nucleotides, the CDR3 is TGCAGTGCTAGTGGCCTAGCGGGGAGTTACAATGAGCAGTTCTTC.